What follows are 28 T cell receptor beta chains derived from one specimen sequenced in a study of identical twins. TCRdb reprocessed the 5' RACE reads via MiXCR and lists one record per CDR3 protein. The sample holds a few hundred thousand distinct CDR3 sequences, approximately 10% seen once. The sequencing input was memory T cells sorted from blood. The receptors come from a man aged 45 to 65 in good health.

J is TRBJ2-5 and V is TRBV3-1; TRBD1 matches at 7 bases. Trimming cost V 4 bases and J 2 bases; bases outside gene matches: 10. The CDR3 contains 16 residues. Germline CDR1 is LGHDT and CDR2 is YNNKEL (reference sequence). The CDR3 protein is CASSRNLGGLQETQYF. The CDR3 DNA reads TGTGCCAGCAGCCGAAACCTAGGGGGCCTACAAGAGACCCAGTACTTC.

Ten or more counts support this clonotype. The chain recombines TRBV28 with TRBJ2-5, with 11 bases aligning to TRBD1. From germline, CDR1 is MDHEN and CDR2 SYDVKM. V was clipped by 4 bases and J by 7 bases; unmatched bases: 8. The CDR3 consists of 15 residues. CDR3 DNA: TGTGCCAGCAGTTCAGACGGGGACAGGGGGGGGACCCAGTACTTC. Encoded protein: CASSSDGDRGGTQYF.

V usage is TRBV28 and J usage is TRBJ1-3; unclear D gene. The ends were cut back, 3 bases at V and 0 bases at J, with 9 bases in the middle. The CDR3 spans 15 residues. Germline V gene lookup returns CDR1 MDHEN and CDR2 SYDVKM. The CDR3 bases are TGTGCCAGCAGTTTGGAGCGATACTCTGGAAACACCATATATTTT. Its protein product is CASSLERYSGNTIYF. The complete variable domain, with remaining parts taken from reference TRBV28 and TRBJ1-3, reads DVKVTQSSRYLVKRTGEKVFLECVQDMDHENMFWYRQDPGLGLRLIYFSYDVKMKEKGDIPEGYSVSREKKERFSLILESASTNQTSMYLCASSLERYSGNTIYFGEGSWLTVV.

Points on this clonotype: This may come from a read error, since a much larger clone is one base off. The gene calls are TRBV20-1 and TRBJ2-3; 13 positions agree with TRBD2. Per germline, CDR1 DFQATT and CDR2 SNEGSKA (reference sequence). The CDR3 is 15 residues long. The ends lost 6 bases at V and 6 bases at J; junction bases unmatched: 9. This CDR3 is CSAKQLAGGPDTQYF. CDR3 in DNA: TGCAGTGCGAAGCAACTAGCGGGGGGGCCGGATACGCAGTATTTT.

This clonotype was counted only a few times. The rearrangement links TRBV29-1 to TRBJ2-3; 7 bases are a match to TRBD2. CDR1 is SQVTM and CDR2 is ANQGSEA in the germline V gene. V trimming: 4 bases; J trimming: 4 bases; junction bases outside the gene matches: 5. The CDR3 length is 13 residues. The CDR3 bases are TGCAGCGTTGCGGGGGGACGCGCAGATACGCAGTATTTT. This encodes CSVAGGRADTQYF.

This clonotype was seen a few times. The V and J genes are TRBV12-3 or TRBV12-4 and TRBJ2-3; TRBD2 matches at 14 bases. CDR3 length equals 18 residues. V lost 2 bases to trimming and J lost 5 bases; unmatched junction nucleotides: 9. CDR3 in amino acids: CASSLRTSGGTPQDTQYF. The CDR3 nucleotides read TGTGCCAGCAGTTTACGGACTAGCGGGGGGACGCCACAAGATACGCAGTATTTT.

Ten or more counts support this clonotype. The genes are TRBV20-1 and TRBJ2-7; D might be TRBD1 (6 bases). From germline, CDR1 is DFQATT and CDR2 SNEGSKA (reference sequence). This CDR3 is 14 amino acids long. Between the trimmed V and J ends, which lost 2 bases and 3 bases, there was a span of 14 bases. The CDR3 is CSARTTGQFYEQYF. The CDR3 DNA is TGCAGTGCTAGAACGACAGGACAGTTCTACGAGCAGTACTTC.

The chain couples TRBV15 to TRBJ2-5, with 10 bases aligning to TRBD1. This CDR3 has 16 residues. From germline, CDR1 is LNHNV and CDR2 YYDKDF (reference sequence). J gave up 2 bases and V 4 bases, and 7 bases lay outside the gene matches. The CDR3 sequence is CATSISPGQGQETQYF. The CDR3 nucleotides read TGTGCCACCAGCATTAGCCCGGGACAGGGGCAAGAGACCCAGTACTTC.

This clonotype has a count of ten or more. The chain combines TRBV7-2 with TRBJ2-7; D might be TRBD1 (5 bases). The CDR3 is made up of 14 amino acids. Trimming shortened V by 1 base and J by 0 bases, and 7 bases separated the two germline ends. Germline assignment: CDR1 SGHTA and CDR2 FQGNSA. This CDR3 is CASSLEQASYEQYF. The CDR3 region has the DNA TGTGCCAGCAGCTTAGAACAGGCCTCCTACGAGCAGTACTTC.

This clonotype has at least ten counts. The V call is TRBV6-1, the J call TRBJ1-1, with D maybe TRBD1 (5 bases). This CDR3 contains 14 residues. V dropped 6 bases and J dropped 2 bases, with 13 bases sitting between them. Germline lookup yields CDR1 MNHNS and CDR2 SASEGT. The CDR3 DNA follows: TGTGCCAGCAGCCCCGCGGGGGACAACACTGAAGCTTTCTTT. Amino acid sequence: CASSPAGDNTEAFF.

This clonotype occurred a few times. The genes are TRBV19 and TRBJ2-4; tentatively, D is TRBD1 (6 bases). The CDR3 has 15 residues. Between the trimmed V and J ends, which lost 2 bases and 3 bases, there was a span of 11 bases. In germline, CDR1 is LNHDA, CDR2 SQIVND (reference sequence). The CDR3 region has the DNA TGTGCCAGTAGTATACCCCAGGGGAGCAAAAACATTCAGTACTTC. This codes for CASSIPQGSKNIQYF.

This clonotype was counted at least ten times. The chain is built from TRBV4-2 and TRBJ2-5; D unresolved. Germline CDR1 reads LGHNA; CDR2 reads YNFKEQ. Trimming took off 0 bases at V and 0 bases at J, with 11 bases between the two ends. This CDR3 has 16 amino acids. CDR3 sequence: CASSQDLVTYQETQYF. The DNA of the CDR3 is TGTGCCAGCAGCCAAGATCTAGTGACGTACCAAGAGACCCAGTACTTC.

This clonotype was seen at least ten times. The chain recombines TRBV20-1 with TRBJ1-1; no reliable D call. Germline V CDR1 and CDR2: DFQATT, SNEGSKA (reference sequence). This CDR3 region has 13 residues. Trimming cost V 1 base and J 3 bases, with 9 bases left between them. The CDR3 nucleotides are TGCAGTGCTAGAGTAGATTGGGACACTGAAGCTTTCTTT. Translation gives CSARVDWDTEAFF.

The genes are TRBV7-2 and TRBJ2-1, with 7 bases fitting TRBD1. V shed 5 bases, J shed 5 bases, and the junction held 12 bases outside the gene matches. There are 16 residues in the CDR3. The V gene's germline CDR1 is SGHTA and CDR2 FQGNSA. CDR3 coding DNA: TGTGCCAGCAGCCCCTTCGCAGGGGGTATCAACAATGAGCAGTTCTTC. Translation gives CASSPFAGGINNEQFF.

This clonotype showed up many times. In nucleotides, the CDR3 is TGTGCCAGCAGTTCGTCCCCATTGGGGACCCAGTACTTC. Translated, it gives CASSSSPLGTQYF. The V call is TRBV27, the J call TRBJ2-5; no firm D call. Germline lookup yields CDR1 MNHEY and CDR2 SMNVEV (reference sequence). Trimming took 4 bases from V and 7 from J, leaving 13 bases between them. CDR3 length: 13 amino acids.

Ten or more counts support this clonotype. In nucleotides, the CDR3 is TGTGCCAGCAGTCGACACCAAGCGGGCGACAATGAGCAGTTCTTC. It translates to CASSRHQAGDNEQFF. The chain employs TRBV6-2 or TRBV6-3 and TRBJ2-1; TRBD2 might be the D (6 bases). The CDR3 loop spans 15 amino acids. Germline assignment: CDR1 MNHEY and CDR2 SVGEGT. The germline V and J ends were trimmed by 5 bases and 5 bases, with 16 bases remaining between them.

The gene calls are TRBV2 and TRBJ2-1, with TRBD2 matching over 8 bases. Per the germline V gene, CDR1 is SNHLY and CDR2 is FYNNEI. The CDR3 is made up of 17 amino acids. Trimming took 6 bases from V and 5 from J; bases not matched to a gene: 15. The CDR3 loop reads CASSEWQIAGYNNEQFF. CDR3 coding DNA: TGTGCCAGCAGCGAGTGGCAGATAGCGGGATATAACAATGAGCAGTTCTTC.

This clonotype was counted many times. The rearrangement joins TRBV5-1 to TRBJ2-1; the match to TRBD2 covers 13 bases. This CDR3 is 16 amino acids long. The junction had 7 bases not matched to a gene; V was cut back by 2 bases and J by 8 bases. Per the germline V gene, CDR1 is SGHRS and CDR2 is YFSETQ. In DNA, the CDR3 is TGCGCCAGCAGCTTCCGGACTAGCGGGGGCAGCGATGAGCAGTTCTTC. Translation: CASSFRTSGGSDEQFF.

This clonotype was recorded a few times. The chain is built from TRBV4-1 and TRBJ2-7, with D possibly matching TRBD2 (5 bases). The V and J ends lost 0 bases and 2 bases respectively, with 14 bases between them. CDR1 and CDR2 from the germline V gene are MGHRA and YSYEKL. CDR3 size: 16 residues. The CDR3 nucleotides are TGCGCCAGCAGCCAAGACGAGAGGCTAGCTGCCTACGAGCAGTACTTC. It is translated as CASSQDERLAAYEQYF.

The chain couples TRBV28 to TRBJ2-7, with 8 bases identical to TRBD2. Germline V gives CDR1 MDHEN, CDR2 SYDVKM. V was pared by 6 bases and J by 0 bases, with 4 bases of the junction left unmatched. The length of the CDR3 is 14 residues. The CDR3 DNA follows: TGTGCCAGCAGGCCGGGGGGGAACTCCTACGAGCAGTACTTC. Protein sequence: CASRPGGNSYEQYF.

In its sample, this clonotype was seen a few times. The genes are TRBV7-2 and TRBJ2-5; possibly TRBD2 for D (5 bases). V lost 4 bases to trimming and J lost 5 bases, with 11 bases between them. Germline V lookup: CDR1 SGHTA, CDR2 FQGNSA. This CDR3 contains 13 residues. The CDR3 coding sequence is TGTGCCAGCAGCTCCGGGAACCGGGAGACCCAGTACTTC. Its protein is CASSSGNRETQYF.

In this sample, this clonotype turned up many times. CDR3: CASTRLGTGGRYTF. The CDR3, as DNA: TGTGCCAGCACGAGACTTGGGACAGGGGGACGCTACACCTTC. The rearrangement uses TRBV27 and TRBJ1-2, with 11 bases lining up with TRBD1. The length of the CDR3 is 14 residues. With 7 bases clipped from V and 9 bases from J, the junction kept 10 bases outside the gene matches. CDR1 MNHEY and CDR2 SMNVEV come from the germline V gene (reference sequence).

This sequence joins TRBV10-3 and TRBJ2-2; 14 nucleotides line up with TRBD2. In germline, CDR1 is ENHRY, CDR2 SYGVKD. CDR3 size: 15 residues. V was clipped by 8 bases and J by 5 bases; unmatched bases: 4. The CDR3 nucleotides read TGTGCCATCGGACTAGCGGGAGGACGGACCGGGGAGCTGTTTTTT. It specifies CAIGLAGGRTGELFF.

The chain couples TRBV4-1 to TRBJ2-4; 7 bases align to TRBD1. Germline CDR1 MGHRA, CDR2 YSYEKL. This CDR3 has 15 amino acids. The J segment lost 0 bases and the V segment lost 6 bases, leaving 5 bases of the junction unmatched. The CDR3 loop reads CASSRDSLAKNIQYF. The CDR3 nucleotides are TGCGCCAGCAGTCGGGACAGCCTAGCCAAAAACATTCAGTACTTC.

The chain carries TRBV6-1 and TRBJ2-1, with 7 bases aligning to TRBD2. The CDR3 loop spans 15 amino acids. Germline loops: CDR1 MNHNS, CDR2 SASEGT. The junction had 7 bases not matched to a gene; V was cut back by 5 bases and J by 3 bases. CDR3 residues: CASSQGGTNYNEQFF. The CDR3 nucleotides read TGTGCCAGCAGTCAGGGAGGGACGAACTACAATGAGCAGTTCTTC.

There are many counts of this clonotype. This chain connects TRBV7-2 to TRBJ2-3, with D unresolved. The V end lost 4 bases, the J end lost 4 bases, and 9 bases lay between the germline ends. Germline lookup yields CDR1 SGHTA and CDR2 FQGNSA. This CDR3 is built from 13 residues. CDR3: CASSSLASDTQYF. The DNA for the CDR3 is TGTGCCAGCAGCTCCCTGGCCTCAGATACGCAGTATTTT.

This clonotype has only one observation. CDR3 residues: CASSYPRTGETQYF. DNA of the CDR3: TGTGCCAGCAGTTACCCACGTACGGGGGAGACCCAGTACTTC. The V gene is TRBV6-2 or TRBV6-3, the J gene TRBJ2-5, with a weak D call TRBD2 (5 bases). CDR3 length: 14 amino acids. Germline values: CDR1 MNHEY, CDR2 SVGEGT. The germline V and J ends were trimmed by 2 bases and 5 bases, with 12 bases remaining between them.

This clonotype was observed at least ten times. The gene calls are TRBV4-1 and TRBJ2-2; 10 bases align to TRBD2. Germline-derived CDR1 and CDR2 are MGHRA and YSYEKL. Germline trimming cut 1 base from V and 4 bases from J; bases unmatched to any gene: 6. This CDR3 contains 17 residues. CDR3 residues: CASSQALAGVGTGELFF. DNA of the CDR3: TGCGCCAGCAGCCAAGCCCTAGCGGGAGTCGGCACCGGGGAGCTGTTTTTT.